These T cell receptor beta chains were read from a single sample in a study of blood T cell repertoires in COVID-19. TCRdb's table, derived via immunoSEQ multiplex PCR, lists solely in-frame clones and lacks some. The sample has about 340,000 clones; around four fifths are singletons. Input material: peripheral blood. These receptors all come from a man younger than 40 with active or convalescent COVID-19. The CDR3 runs from the conserved cysteine through the conserved F or W. Fields, in order: J gene, V gene, CDR3 protein.

j_gene: TRBJ1-2; v_gene: TRBV5-4; CDR3aa: CASSLARQQTF
j_gene: TRBJ1-2; v_gene: TRBV6-1; CDR3aa: CASSEAGNLYGYTF
j_gene: TRBJ2-7; v_gene: TRBV5-1; CDR3aa: CASSSPGQTPGTSGGSYEQYF
j_gene: TRBJ1-2; v_gene: TRBV7-9; CDR3aa: CASSLPGGGGYTF
j_gene: TRBJ2-7; v_gene: TRBV6-5; CDR3aa: CASSSGQGGLYEQYF
j_gene: TRBJ1-3; v_gene: TRBV19; CDR3aa: CASSIEPTGNTIYF
j_gene: TRBJ2-7; v_gene: TRBV5-1; CDR3aa: CASSLGGQAEQYF
j_gene: TRBJ1-2; v_gene: TRBV18; CDR3aa: CASSPSQGSGYTF
j_gene: TRBJ1-6; v_gene: TRBV6-5; CDR3aa: CASTNRGFYNSPLHF
j_gene: TRBJ1-5; v_gene: TRBV6-5; CDR3aa: CASSVTGVRNQPQHF
j_gene: TRBJ2-7; v_gene: TRBV19; CDR3aa: CASSKGSLALYEQYF
j_gene: TRBJ1-2; v_gene: TRBV5-1; CDR3aa: CASSSRDAGGGYTF
j_gene: TRBJ2-7; v_gene: TRBV11-2; CDR3aa: CASSWGQGFSEQYF
j_gene: TRBJ2-3; v_gene: TRBV4-3; CDR3aa: CASSQVAGAGGTDTQYF
j_gene: TRBJ1-2; v_gene: TRBV19; CDR3aa: CASSINVGGGYTF
j_gene: TRBJ2-3; v_gene: TRBV5-4; CDR3aa: CASSFPTSGGTDTQYF
j_gene: TRBJ1-2; v_gene: TRBV30; CDR3aa: CAWIPPRGGLVDGYTF
j_gene: TRBJ1-1; v_gene: TRBV4-3; CDR3aa: CASSQNVHPQNTEAFF
j_gene: TRBJ2-1; v_gene: TRBV9; CDR3aa: CASSVGQGSYNEQFF
j_gene: TRBJ2-3; v_gene: TRBV2; CDR3aa: CASGTGGTDTQYF
j_gene: TRBJ2-6; v_gene: TRBV4-3; CDR3aa: CASSQESGSGANVLTF
j_gene: TRBJ1-2; v_gene: TRBV27; CDR3aa: CASSRSQGYGYTF
j_gene: TRBJ2-7; v_gene: TRBV28; CDR3aa: CASSLGGTSYEQYF
j_gene: TRBJ1-1; v_gene: TRBV19; CDR3aa: CASSTTGNTEAFF